The sequence of this T cell receptor (beta chain) was determined in a study of cytomegalovirus exposure and HLA in healthy donors. Study-level findings and limits: Overall, around 150 TCR beta chains were annotated as cytomegalovirus-associated. Common viral pathogens were later found to be apparently linked to several of the most significant clusters. V- and J-gene trimming in TCR beta was tied to a missense DCLRE1C variant by an analysis performed later.

About this clone: Its antigen is unidentified.

PCR amplification relied on 60 Vbeta primers (plus 13 Jbeta primers). TCRdb's copy holds only in-frame clones and misses some; the assay was immunoSEQ multiplex PCR. The sample includes 100,000 to 150,000 clones. The CDR3 loop spans 16 amino acids. The germline gives CDR1 SGHVS, CDR2 FQNEAQ. With 1 base removed from V and 0 bases from J, the gap between germline ends came to 10 bases. Sequencing was done on a sample of PBMCs. This TCR was recovered from a man aged 18 to 30 in good health and CMV-seronegative. This chain connects TRBV7-8 to TRBJ1-5; D uncertain. The CDR3 coding sequence is TGTGCCAGCAGCTTAGACTTCGGGGTTAGCAATCAGCCCCAGCATTTT. Translating gives CASSLDFGVSNQPQHF.